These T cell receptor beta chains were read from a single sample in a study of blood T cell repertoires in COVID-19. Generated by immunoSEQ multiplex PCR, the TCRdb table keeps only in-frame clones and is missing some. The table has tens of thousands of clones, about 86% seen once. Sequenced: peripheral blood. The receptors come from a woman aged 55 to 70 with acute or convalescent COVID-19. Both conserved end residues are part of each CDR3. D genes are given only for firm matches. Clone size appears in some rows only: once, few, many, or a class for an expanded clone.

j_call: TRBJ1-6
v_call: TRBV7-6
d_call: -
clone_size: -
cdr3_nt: TGTGCCAGCAGCAGACAGAATCTCTATAATTCACCCCTCCACTTT
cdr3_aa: CASSRQNLYNSPLHF

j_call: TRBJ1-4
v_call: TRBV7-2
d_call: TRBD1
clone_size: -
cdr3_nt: TGTGCCAGCAGCTTGGCCGGACAGGGCGGGTATGAAAAACTGTTTTTT
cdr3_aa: CASSLAGQGGYEKLFF

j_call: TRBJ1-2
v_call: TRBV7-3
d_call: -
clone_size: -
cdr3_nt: TGTGCCAGCAGCTTCGGCCCGGTAGGGGGTGGCTATGGCTACACCTTC
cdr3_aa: CASSFGPVGGGYGYTF

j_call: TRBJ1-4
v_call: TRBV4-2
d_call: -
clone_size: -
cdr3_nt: TGTGCCAGCAGCCAAGAGAGTAATGAAAAACTGTTTTTT
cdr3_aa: CASSQESNEKLFF

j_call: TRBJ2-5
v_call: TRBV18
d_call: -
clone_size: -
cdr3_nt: TGTGCCAGTTCAGACCCGGGACACCCCCAAGAGACCCAGTACTTC
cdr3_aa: CASSDPGHPQETQYF

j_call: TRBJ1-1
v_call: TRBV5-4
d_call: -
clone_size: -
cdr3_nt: TGTGCCAGCAGCAATTCCCGGGACTCTGAAGCTTTCTTT
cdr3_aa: CASSNSRDSEAFF

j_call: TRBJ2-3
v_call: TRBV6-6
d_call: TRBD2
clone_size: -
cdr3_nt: TGTGCCAGCAGTCCCCGGGGGGCAGATACGCAGTATTTT
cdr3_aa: CASSPRGADTQYF

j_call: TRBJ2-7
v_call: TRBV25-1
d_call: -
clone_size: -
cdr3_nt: TGTGCCAGCAGTGAGCAGCACCGCCCAGGGGTCGAGCAGTACTTC
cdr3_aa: CASSEQHRPGVEQYF

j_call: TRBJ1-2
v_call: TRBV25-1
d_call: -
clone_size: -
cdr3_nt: TGTGCCAGCAGTCAGATAGGGGGTGGCTATGGCTACACCTTC
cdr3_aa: CASSQIGGGYGYTF

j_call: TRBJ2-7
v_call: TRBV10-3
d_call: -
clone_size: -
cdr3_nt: TGTGCCATCAGTGAACGGGGATACTCCTACGAGCAGTACTTC
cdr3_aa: CAISERGYSYEQYF

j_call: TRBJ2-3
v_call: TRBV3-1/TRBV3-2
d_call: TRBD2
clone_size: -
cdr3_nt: TGTGCCAGCAGCCAAGTAATAGCGGGAGGGGGAGCAGATACGCAGTATTTT
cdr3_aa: CASSQVIAGGGADTQYF

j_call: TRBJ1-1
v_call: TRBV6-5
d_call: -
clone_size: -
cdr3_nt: TGTGCCAGCTTTATGAACACTGAAGCTTTCTTT
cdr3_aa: CASFMNTEAFF

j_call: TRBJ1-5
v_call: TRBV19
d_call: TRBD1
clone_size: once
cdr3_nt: TGTGCCTCTCAGGGGACAGGGGTTCAGCCCCAGCATTTT
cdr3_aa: CASQGTGVQPQHF

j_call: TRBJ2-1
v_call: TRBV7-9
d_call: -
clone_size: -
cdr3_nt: TGTGCCAGCAGCCGAGATACCCTGAGTGGTGAGCAGTTCTTC
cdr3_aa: CASSRDTLSGEQFF

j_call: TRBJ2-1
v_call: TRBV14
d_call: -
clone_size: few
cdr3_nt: TGTGCCAGCAGCCAAAGGCCAGGGGATCAGGGCTGGAATGAGCAGTTCTTC
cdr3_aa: CASSQRPGDQGWNEQFF

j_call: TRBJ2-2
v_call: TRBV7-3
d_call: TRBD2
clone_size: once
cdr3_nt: TGTGCCAGCAGCATAGCGGGGCGCGGGGAGCTGTTTTTT
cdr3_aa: CASSIAGRGELFF

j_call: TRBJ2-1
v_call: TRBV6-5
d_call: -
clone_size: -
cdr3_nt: TGTGCCAGCAGAAGACAGGGGAGGGGTGATGAGCAGTTCTTC
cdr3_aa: CASRRQGRGDEQFF

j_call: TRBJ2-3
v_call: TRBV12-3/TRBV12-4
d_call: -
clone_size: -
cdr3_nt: TGTGCCAGCAGTTCTGTCCTGCAGTATTTT
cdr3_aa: CASSSVLQYF

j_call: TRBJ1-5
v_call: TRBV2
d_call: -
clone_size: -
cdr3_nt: TGTGCCAGCAGTGAATCGGTGTCGTTCAATCAGCCCCAGCATTTT
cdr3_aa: CASSESVSFNQPQHF

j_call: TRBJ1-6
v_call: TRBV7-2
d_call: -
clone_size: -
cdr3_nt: TGTGCCAGCAGCTTAGAAAGCTTTAATTCACCCCTCCACTTT
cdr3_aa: CASSLESFNSPLHF

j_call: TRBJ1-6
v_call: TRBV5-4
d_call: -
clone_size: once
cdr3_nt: TGTGCCAGCAGCGCTGAATGGGGCTCACCCCTCCACTTT
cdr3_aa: CASSAEWGSPLHF

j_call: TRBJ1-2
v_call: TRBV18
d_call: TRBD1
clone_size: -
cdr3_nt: TGTGCCAGCTCACCACTCGACAGGGGTGGGTATGGCTACACCTTC
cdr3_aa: CASSPLDRGGYGYTF

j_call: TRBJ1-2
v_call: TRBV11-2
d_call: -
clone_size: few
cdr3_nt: TGTGCCAGCAGCCTACAGCCGGGATTAGATTTTAGCTACACCTTC
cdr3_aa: CASSLQPGLDFSYTF

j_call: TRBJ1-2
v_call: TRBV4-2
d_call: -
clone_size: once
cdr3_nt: TGTGCCAGCAGCCAAGAGAAAGGAGGGGCCTATGGCTACACCTTC
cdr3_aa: CASSQEKGGAYGYTF

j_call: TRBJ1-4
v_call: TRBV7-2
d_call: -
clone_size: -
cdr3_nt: TGTGCCAGCACTCACCCCCGGGAGGGAACTAATGAAAAACTGTTTTTT
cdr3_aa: CASTHPREGTNEKLFF

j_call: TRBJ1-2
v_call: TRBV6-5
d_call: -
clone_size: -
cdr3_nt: TGTGCCAGCAGACAACAGGGAAACTATGGCTACACCTTC
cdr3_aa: CASRQQGNYGYTF

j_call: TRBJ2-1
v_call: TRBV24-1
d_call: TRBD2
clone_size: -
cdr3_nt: TGTGCCACCAGTGACCCTACCGGGACTAGCGGGTGGAATGAGCAGTTCTTC
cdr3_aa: CATSDPTGTSGWNEQFF

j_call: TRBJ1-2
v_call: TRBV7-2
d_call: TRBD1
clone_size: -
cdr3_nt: TGTGCCAGCAGCTCCCGGGACAGTAGGTCGGGCTACACCTTC
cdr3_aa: CASSSRDSRSGYTF

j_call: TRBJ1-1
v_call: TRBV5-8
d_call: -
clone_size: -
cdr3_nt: TGTGCCAGCAAAAGGGGCAGGGGGAACACTGAAGCTTTCTTT
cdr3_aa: CASKRGRGNTEAFF

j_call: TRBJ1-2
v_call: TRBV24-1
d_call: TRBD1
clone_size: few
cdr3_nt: TGTGCCACCAGTGATTGGACAGGGGGCGATGGCTACACCTTC
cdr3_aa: CATSDWTGGDGYTF

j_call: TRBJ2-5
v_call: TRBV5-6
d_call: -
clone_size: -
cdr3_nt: TGTGCCAGCAGCTTGGCCGCGGGTAGAAAGACCCAGTACTTC
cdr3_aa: CASSLAAGRKTQYF

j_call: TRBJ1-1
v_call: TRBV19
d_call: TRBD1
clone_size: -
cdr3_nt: TGTGCCAGTAGTCCCGGGACAGGCAGGAACACTGAAGCTTTCTTT
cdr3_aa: CASSPGTGRNTEAFF

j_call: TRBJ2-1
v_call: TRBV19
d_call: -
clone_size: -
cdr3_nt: TGTGCCAGTAGTATAGATCAAGGGGGGCGGGGGCCCTTGAATGAGCAGTTCTTC
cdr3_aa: CASSIDQGGRGPLNEQFF

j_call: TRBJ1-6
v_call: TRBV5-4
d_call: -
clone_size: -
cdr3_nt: TGTGCCAGCAGCTTGGGGCCGGACAGCTCCTATAATTCACCCCTCCACTTT
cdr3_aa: CASSLGPDSSYNSPLHF

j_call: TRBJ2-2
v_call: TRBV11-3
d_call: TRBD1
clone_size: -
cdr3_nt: TGTGCCAGCAGCTGGGGACAGGGGGCTGCCGGGGAGCTGTTTTTT
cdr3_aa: CASSWGQGAAGELFF

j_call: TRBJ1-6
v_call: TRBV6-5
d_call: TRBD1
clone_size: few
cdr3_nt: TGTGCCAGCGGGGGACAGAAAAATTCACCCCTCCACTTT
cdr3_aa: CASGGQKNSPLHF

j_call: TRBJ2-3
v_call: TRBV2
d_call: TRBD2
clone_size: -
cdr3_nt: TGTGCCAGCTACCGTAGCGGGACCACAGATACGCAGTATTTT
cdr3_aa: CASYRSGTTDTQYF

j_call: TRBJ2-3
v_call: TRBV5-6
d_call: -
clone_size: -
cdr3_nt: TGTGCCAGCAGCTTGGTAGGAGGGGATACGCAGTATTTT
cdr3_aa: CASSLVGGDTQYF

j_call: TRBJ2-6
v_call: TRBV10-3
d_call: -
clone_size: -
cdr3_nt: TGTGCCATCAGTGCCTACTCTGGGGCCAACGTCCTGACTTTC
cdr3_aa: CAISAYSGANVLTF

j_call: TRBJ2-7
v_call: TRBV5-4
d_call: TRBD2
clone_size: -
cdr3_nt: TGTGCCAGCAGTGCGAGCGGGGGGGTCTCCTACGAGCAGTACTTC
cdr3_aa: CASSASGGVSYEQYF

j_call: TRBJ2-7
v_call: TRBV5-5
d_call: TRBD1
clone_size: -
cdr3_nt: TGTGCCAGCAGCGAGGGACAGGTACCCAACTCCGAGCAGTACTTC
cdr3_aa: CASSEGQVPNSEQYF

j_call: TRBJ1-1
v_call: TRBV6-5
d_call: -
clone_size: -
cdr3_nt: TGTGCCAGCAGTTACCGTTCCACAGGAGCGAACACTGAAGCTTTCTTT
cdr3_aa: CASSYRSTGANTEAFF

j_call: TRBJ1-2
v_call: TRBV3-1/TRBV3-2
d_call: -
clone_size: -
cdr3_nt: TGTGCCTTAGAAGAGAACAGCACTAACTATGGCTACACCTTC
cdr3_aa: CALEENSTNYGYTF

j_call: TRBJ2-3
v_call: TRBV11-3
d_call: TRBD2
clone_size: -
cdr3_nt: TGTGCCGGTGGGACTAGCGGCACAGATACGCAGTATTTT
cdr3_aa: CAGGTSGTDTQYF

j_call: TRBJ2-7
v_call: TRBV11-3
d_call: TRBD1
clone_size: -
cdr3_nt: TGTGCCAGCAGCCCATGGATTAGGGACAGGGGCTACGAGCAGTACTTC
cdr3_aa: CASSPWIRDRGYEQYF

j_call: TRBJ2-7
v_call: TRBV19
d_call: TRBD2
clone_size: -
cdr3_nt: TGTGCCAGTAGTATAGGACTTAGCGGGAGGCATTACGAGCAGTACTTC
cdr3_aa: CASSIGLSGRHYEQYF

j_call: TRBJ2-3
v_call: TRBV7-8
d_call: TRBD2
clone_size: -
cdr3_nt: TGTGCCAGCAGCATGACTAGCGGGGACACAGATACGCAGTATTTT
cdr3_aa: CASSMTSGDTDTQYF

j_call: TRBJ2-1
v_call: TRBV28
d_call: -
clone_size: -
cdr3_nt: TGTGCCAGCAGAGGCCCCGGGAGGGGGCCTGAGCAGTTCTTC
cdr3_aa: CASRGPGRGPEQFF

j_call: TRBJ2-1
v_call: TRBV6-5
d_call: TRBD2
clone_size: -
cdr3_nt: TGTGCCAGCAGTTACCCCGGGACTATAAATGAGCAGTTCTTC
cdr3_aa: CASSYPGTINEQFF

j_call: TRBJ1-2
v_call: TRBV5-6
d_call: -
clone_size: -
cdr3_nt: TGTGCCAGCAGCCCGGTGGACACGGCTAACTATGGCTACACCTTC
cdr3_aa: CASSPVDTANYGYTF

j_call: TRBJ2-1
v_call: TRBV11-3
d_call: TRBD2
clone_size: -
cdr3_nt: TGTGCCAGCCGAGCGGGAGGGAACTACAATGAGCAGTTCTTC
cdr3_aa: CASRAGGNYNEQFF

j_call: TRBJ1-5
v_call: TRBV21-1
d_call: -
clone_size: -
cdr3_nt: TGTGCCAGCAGCAAAGTTCCTATTCAGCCCCAGCATTTT
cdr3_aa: CASSKVPIQPQHF

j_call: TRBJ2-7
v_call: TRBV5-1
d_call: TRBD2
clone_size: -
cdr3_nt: TGCGCCAGCAGCTTGTGGAGCGGGGGACTAGACTCCTACGAGCAGTACTTC
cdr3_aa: CASSLWSGGLDSYEQYF